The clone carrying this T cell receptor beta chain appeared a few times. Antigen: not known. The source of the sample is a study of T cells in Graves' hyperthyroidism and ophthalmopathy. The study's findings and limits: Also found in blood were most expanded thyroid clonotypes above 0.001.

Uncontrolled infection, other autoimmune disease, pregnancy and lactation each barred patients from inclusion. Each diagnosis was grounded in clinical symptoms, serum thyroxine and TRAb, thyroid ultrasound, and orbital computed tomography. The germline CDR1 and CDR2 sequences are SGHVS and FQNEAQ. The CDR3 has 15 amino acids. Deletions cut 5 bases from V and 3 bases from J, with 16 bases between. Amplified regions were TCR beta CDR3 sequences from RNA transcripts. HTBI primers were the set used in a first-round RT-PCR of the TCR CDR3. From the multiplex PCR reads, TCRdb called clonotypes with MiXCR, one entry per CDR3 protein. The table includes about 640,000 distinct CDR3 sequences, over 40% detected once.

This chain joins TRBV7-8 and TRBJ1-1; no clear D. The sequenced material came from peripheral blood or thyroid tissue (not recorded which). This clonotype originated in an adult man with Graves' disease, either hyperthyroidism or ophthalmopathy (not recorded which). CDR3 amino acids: CASSPKVVDDTEAFF. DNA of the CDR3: TGTGCCAGCAGCCCGAAAGTAGTTGACGACACTGAAGCTTTCTTT.